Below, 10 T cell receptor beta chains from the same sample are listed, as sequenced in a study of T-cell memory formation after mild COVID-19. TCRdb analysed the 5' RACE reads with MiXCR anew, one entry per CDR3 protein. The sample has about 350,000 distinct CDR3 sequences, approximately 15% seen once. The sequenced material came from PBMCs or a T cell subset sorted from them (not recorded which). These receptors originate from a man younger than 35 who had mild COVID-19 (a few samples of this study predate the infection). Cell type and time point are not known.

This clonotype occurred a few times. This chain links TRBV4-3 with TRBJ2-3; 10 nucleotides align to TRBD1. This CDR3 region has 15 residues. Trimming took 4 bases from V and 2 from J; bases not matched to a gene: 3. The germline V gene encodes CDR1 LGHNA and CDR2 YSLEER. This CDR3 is CASSRGTGDTDTQYF. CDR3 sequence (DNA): TGCGCCAGCAGCCGGGGGACAGGGGACACAGATACGCAGTATTTT.

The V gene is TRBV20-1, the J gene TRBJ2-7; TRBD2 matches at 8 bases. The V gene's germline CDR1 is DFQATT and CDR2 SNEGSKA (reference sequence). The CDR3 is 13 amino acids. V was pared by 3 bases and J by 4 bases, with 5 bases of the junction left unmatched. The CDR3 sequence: CSASIASGYEQYV. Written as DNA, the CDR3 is TGCAGTGCTAGTATCGCTAGCGGGTACGAGCAGTACGTC.

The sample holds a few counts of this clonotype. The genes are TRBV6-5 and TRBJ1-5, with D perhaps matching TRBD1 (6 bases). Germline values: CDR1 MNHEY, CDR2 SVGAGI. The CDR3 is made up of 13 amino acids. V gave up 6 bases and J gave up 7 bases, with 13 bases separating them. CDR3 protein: CASSLSGGQPQHF. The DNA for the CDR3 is TGTGCCAGCAGCCTCTCCGGGGGCCAGCCCCAGCATTTT.

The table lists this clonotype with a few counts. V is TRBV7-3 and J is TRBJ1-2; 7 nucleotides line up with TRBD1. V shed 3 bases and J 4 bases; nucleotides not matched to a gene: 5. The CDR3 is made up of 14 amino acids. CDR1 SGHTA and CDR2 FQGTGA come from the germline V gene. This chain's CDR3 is CASSFSAGGYGYTF. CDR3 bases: TGTGCCAGCAGCTTCTCCGCAGGGGGCTATGGCTACACCTTC.

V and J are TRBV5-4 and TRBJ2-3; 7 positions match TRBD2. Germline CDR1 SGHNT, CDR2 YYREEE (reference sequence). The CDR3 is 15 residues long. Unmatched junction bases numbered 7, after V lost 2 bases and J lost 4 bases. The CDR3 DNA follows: TGTGCCAGCAGCTTTGGGGGGGGAGGCGCAGATACGCAGTATTTT. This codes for CASSFGGGGADTQYF.

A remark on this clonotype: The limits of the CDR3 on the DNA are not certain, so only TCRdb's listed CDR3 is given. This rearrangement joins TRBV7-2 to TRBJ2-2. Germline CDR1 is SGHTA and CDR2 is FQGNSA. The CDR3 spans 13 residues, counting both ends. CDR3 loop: CASSHFGAGELFF.

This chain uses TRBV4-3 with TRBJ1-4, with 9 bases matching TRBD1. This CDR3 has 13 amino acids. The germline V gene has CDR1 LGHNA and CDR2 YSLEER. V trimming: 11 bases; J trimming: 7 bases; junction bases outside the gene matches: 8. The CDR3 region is CAASDRGGEKLFF. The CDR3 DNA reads TGCGCCGCCTCGGACAGGGGTGGTGAAAAACTGTTTTTT.

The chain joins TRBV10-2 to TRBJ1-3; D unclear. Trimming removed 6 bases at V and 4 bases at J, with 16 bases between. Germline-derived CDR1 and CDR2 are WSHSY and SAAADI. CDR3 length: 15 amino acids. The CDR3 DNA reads TGCGCCAGCAGCGAGAGCGATCTTTTAGGAAACACCATATATTTT. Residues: CASSESDLLGNTIYF.

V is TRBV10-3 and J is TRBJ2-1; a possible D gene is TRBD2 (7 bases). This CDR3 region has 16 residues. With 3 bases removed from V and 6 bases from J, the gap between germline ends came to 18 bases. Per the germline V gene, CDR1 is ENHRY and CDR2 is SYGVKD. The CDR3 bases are TGTGCCATCAGTGAATTGAGGGGGGGCCCTCTCAATGAGCAGTTCTTC. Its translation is CAISELRGGPLNEQFF.

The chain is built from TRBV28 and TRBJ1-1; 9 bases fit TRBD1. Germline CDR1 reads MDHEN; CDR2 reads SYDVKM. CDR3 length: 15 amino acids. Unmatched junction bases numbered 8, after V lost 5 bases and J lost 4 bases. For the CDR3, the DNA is TGTGCCAGCAGTACCCCCGGGACAGGGAGCACTGAAGCTTTCTTT. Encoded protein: CASSTPGTGSTEAFF.